The 10 T cell receptor beta chains reported below all come from one sample, sequenced in a study of human T cells and chemical hapten exposure. TCRdb fed the RACE reads into MiXCR, producing one record per CDR3 protein. The sample has just over 350,000 distinct CDR3 sequences, about 6.3% seen once. Stated time point: patch test 2, 6 weeks after DPC sensitization. Treatment in this sample: therapeutic diphenylcyclopropenone sensitization with weekly scalp DPC. Sequences were derived from whole blood, sampled in connection with sensitization to the hapten diphenylcyclopropenone (DPC). The receptor source for this set is a woman aged 18-35 years with alopecia areata. Some clones in this sample may be carry-over from other donors' samples.

This clonotype occurred a few times. The chain couples TRBV3-1 to TRBJ1-2, with TRBD1 matching 8 bases. Germline CDR1 and CDR2: LGHDT and YNNKEL (reference sequence). CDR3 length equals 18 residues. V lost 0 bases and J lost 4; bases outside the gene matches: 13. The CDR3 bases are TGTGCCAGCAGCCAAGAAAATAGGGACAGGCCGCCCTTCTATGGCTACACCTTC. It encodes CASSQENRDRPPFYGYTF.

This chain uses TRBV4-1 with TRBJ2-6; a weak D match, TRBD2 (7 bases). Germline assignment: CDR1 MGHRA and CDR2 YSYEKL. Trimming removed 1 base from V and 0 bases from J, with 13 bases in between. This CDR3 contains 18 residues. The CDR3 coding sequence is TGCGCCAGCAGCCAAGTCCGCGGGGGCCCCTCTGGGGCCAACGTCCTGACTTTC. Amino acid sequence: CASSQVRGGPSGANVLTF.

As concerns this clonotype: This sequence may be a read error, since a much larger clone differs from it by one base. The V and J genes are TRBV4-3 and TRBJ1-6; 10 nucleotides agree with TRBD1. In germline, CDR1 is LGHNA, CDR2 YSLEER. The CDR3 sequence is 15 residues long. Here the CDR3 DNA reads TGCGTCAGTAAACCCGGGACAGGGGTAAATTCACCCCTCCACTTT. This encodes CVSKPGTGVNSPLHF.

The sample holds many counts of this clonotype. The CDR3, as DNA: TGTGCCAGCAGTTTAGGTGACAGGTCAAACATTCAGTACTTC. Its translation: CASSLGDRSNIQYF. This chain connects TRBV28 to TRBJ2-4, with TRBD1 as a possible D gene (6 bases). The length of the CDR3 is 14 residues. Trimming left V 2 bases short and J 6 bases short, with 11 bases between. Germline V gene sequence: CDR1 MDHEN, CDR2 SYDVKM.

This clonotype was counted ten times or more. The gene calls are TRBV4-3 and TRBJ1-6; the match to TRBD1 covers 7 bases. CDR3 length: 17 residues. Germline assignment: CDR1 LGHNA and CDR2 YSLEER. The V gene end was trimmed by 3 bases and the J gene end by 4 bases; junction bases not matched to a gene: 9. CDR3 region: CASSQEHDRDYNSPLHF. CDR3 nucleotide sequence: TGCGCCAGCAGCCAGGAGCACGACAGGGATTATAATTCACCCCTCCACTTT.

Many counts were recorded for this clonotype. The genes are TRBV6-5 and TRBJ1-1, with D unclear. The ends were cut back, 6 bases at V and 5 bases at J, with 13 bases in the middle. From germline, CDR1 is MNHEY and CDR2 SVGAGI. The length of the CDR3 is 13 residues. The CDR3 is CASSPEPVTEAFF. Here the CDR3 DNA reads TGTGCCAGCAGCCCGGAGCCCGTAACTGAAGCTTTCTTT.

This chain connects TRBV20-1 to TRBJ1-1; 8 bases match TRBD1. The V gene end was trimmed by 0 bases and the J gene end by 7 bases; junction bases not matched to a gene: 10. Germline CDR1 DFQATT, CDR2 SNEGSKA (reference sequence). The CDR3 is made up of 15 amino acids. The CDR3 here is CSAREAAGTGVEAFF. The CDR3 nucleotides read TGCAGTGCTAGAGAAGCGGCCGGGACAGGAGTTGAAGCTTTCTTT.

Ten or more counts support this clonotype. This chain connects TRBV19 to TRBJ1-5; a weak D match, TRBD1 (5 bases). CDR1 is LNHDA and CDR2 is SQIVND in the germline V gene (reference sequence). The CDR3 runs 15 residues. Trimming removed 5 bases from V and 0 bases from J, with 11 bases in between. CDR3 DNA: TGTGCCAGTAGTGACAGTTATTATAGCAATCAGCCCCAGCATTTT. Amino acids: CASSDSYYSNQPQHF.

This clonotype turned up a few times. The rearrangement links TRBV7-2 to TRBJ1-4; 9 positions match TRBD1. After removal of 5 bases from V and 8 bases from J, the junction contained 6 bases not matched to a gene. The length of the CDR3 is 14 residues. Germline-derived CDR1 and CDR2 are SGHTA and FQGNSA. DNA of the CDR3: TGTGCCAGCAGCACCGACAGGGGGGCGGAAAAACTGTTTTTT. Its protein product is CASSTDRGAEKLFF.

Many counts were recorded for this clonotype. The chain combines TRBV29-1 with TRBJ1-3; weak D call: TRBD1 (6 bases). Trimming pared 7 bases from V and 5 bases from J, leaving 15 bases between. Per germline, CDR1 SQVTM and CDR2 ANQGSEA. The CDR3 has 13 amino acids. The CDR3 nucleotides read TGCAGCGCCGCAGCCGGGGACAGAAACACCATATATTTT. This gives the protein CSAAAGDRNTIYF.